The T cell receptor beta chain described here comes from a study of response to subunit inactivated influenza vaccine. Study outcomes and limitations: The authors suggested that every seasonal influenza vaccination recruits few new T cells.

TCRdb independently ran MiXCR on the RT-PCR reads; one entry per CDR3 protein. This sample yields 800,000 to 1,000,000 distinct CDR3 sequences, of which about 20% are seen a single time; 10% belongs to the top ten. Germline values: CDR1 LGHDT, CDR2 YNNKEL (reference sequence). Trimming shortened V by 1 base and J by 3 bases, and 5 bases separated the two germline ends. CDR3 size: 13 residues. About this clonotype itself: Its antigen is as yet unknown.

The chain has TRBV3-1 and TRBJ2-3; D is uncertain. The receptor's source is a man aged 50 to 60 who received an inactivated influenza vaccine. The source material was PBMCs from blood, sampled roughly 5 days after vaccination. As DNA, the CDR3 is TGTGCCAGCAGCCAAGCACAGACAGATACGCAGTATTTT. Amino acid sequence: CASSQAQTDTQYF.